One sample yielded the 5 T cell receptor beta chains listed below, sequenced in a study of blood T cell repertoires in COVID-19. Assay: immunoSEQ multiplex PCR; the TCRdb copy retains only in-frame clones and omits some. The sample carries approximately 240,000 clones, 83% recorded once. Sequenced sample: peripheral blood. The receptors were sampled from a woman in her twenties or thirties with COVID-19, enrolled during active disease.

This chain joins TRBV7-8 and TRBJ1-1; 8 bases agree with TRBD1. Germline loops: CDR1 SGHVS, CDR2 FQNEAQ. After removal of 1 base from V and 4 bases from J, the junction contained 5 bases not matched to a gene. The length of the CDR3 is 15 residues. CDR3 in amino acids: CASSLGRDRLTEAFF. CDR3 DNA sequence: TGTGCCAGCAGCTTAGGACGGGACAGGCTCACTGAAGCTTTCTTT.

The rearrangement uses TRBV23-1 and TRBJ2-7; no firm D call. TRBV23-1 belongs to the ORF category, with a function that is uncertain. The CDR3 has 12 residues. Between the trimmed V and J ends, which lost 4 bases and 0 bases, there was a span of 4 bases. The CDR3 is CASSPYSYEQYF. As DNA, the CDR3 is TGCGCCAGCAGTCCGTACTCCTACGAGCAGTACTTC.

J is TRBJ2-1 and V is TRBV3-1 (or the pseudogene TRBV3-2), with 9 bases aligning to TRBD2. Per the germline V gene, CDR1 is LGHDT and CDR2 is YNNKEL (reference sequence). V trimming: 1 base; J trimming: 6 bases; junction bases outside the gene matches: 7. This CDR3 is 16 amino acids long. In DNA form, the CDR3 reads TGTGCCAGCAGCCAAGGGAGCGGGAGGCACGGCAATGAGCAGTTCTTC. Amino acids: CASSQGSGRHGNEQFF.

The rearrangement uses TRBV30 and TRBJ1-5; D not resolved. CDR1 is GTSNPN and CDR2 is SVGIG in the germline V gene (reference sequence). Trimming shortened V by 5 bases and J by 4 bases, and 18 bases separated the two germline ends. The CDR3 consists of 15 residues. The CDR3 region has the DNA TGTGCCTGGGGCCCAAGCCCCGGAGTGAATCAGCCCCAGCATTTT. It specifies CAWGPSPGVNQPQHF.

The chain is built from TRBV19 and TRBJ1-3; unclear D gene. Germline lookup yields CDR1 LNHDA and CDR2 SQIVND (reference sequence). The CDR3 extends over 14 amino acids. Trimming cost V 6 bases and J 0 bases, with 9 bases left between them. The CDR3 sequence: CASRKRDSGNTIYF. CDR3 nucleotides: TGTGCCAGTAGAAAACGGGACTCTGGAAACACCATATATTTT.